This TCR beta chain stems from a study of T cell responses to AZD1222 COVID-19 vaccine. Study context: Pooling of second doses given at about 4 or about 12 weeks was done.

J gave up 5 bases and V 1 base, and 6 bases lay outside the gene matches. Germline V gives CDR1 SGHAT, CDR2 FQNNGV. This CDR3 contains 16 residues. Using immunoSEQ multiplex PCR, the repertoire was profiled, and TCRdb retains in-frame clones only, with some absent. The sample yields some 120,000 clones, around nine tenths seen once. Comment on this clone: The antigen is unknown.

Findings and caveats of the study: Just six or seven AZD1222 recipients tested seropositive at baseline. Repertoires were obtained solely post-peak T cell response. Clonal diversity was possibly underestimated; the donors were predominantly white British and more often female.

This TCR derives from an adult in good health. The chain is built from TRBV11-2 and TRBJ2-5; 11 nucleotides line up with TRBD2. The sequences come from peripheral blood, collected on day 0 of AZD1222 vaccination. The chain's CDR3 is CASSLVLAGAGETQYF. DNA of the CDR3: TGTGCCAGCAGCTTAGTACTAGCGGGAGCCGGCGAGACCCAGTACTTC.